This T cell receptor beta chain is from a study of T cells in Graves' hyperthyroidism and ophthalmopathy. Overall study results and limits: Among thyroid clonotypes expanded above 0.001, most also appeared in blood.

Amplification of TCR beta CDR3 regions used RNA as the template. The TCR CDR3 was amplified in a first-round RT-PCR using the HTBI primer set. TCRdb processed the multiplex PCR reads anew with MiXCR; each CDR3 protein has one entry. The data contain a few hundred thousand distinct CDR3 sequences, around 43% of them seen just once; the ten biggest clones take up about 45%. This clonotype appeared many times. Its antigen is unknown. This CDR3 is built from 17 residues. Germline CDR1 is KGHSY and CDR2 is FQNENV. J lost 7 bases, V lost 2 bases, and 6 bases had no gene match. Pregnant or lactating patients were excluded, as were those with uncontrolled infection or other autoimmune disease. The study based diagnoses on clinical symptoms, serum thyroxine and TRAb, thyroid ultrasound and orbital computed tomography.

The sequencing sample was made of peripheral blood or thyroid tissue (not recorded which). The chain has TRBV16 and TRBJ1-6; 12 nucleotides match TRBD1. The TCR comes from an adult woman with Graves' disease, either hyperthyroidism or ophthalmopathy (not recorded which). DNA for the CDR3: TGTGCCAGCAGCCAAAGGGGACAGGGGGCAGCCAATTCACCCCTCCACTTT. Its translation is CASSQRGQGAANSPLHF.